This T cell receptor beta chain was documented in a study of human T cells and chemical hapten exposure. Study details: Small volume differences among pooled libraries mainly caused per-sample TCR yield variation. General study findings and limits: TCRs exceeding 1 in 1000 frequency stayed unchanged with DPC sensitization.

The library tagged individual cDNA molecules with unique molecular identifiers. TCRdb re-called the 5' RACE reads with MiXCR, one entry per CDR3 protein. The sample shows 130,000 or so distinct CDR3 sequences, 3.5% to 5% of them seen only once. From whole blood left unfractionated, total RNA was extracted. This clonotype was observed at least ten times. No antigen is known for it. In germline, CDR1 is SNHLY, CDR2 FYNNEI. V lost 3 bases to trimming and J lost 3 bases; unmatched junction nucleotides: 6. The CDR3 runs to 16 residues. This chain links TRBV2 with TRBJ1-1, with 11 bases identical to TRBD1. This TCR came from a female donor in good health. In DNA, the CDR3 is TGTGCCAGCAGTGACCGGACAGGGGGCGCGGACACTGAAGCTTTCTTT. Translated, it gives CASSDRTGGADTEAFF.